The clone carrying this T cell receptor (beta chain) was seen more than once but under ten times. Its target is not known. This sample stems from a study of CD8+ T cells in alopecia areata. Broader study findings: With patients, TCR sharing proved less clear than in mice, a difference possibly related to HLA.

Reverse transcription of extracted RNA yielded cDNA, which provided the sequencing template. Profiling relied on immunoSEQ multiplex PCR, and the TCRdb table lists in-frame clones only, not all of them. The sample has about 120,000 clones; around 61% are singletons. Researchers picked out CD4+ and CD8+ T cells from PBMCs by sorting. The V end lost 5 bases, the J end lost 5 bases, and 18 bases lay between the germline ends. CDR3 length: 14 amino acids. Germline CDR1 is GTSNPN and CDR2 is SVGIG (reference sequence). This rearrangement joins TRBV30 to TRBJ1-1; D perhaps matches TRBD1 (5 bases). The sample comprised CD4+ T cells sorted from blood. The clonotype comes from a human donor in good health. CDR3 bases: TGTGCCTGGGGCACCGAGGGGCGCAGAACTGAAGCTTTCTTT. Amino acids: CAWGTEGRRTEAFF.